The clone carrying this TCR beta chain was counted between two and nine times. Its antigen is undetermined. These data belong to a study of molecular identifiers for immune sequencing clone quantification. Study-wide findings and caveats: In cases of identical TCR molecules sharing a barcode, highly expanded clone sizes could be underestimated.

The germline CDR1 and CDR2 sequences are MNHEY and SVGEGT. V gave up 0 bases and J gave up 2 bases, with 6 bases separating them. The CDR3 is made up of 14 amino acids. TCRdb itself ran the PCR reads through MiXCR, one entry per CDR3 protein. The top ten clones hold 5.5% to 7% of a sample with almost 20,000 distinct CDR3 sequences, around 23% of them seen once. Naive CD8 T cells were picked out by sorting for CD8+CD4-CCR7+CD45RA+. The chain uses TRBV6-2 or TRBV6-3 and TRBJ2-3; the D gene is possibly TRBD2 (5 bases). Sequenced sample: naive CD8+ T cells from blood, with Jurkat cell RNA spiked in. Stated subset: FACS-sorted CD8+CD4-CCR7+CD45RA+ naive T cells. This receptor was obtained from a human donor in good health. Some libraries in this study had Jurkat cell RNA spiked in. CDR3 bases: TGTGCCAGCAGTTACTCGCGGGCCACAGATACGCAGTATTTT. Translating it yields CASSYSRATDTQYF.